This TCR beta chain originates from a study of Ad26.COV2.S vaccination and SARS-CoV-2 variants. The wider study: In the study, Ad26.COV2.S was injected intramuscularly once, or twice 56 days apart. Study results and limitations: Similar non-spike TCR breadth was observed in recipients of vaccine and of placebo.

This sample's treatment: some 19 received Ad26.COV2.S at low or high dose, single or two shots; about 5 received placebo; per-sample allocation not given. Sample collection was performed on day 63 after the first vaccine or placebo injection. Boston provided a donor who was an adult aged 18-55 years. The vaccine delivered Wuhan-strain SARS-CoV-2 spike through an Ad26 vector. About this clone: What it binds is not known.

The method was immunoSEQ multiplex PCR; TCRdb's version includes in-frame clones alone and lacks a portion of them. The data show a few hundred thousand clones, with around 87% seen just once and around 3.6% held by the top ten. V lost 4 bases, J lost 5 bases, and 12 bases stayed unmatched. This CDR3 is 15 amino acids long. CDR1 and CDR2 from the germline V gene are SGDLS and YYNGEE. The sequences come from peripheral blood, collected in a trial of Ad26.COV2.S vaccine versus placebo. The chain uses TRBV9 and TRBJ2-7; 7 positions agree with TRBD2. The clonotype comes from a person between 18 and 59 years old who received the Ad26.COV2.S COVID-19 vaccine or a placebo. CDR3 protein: CASSRNGRDENEQYF. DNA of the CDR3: TGTGCCAGCAGCCGAAATGGGAGGGACGAGAACGAGCAGTACTTC.